Shown below are 8 T cell receptor beta chains from a single sample sequenced in a study of CD8+ T cells in alopecia areata. Extracted from the samples, RNA was reverse transcribed into cDNA to serve as the sequencing template. Libraries were prepared by immunoSEQ multiplex PCR; TCRdb keeps only in-frame clonotypes and omits some of them. The sample holds hundreds of thousands of clones, 60% seen once. Treatment defined: oral pan-JAK inhibitor, 5-10 mg twice daily. The sequences come from CD4+ T cells sorted from blood, collected around week 54, from a patient treated with tofacitinib. The origin of the receptors is a human donor with alopecia areata.

V gene TRBV4-1 combines with J gene TRBJ1-1; D is unclear. CDR3 length: 13 residues. V lost 1 base and J lost 6, with 9 bases in between. The germline gives CDR1 MGHRA, CDR2 YSYEKL. The CDR3 nucleotides read TGCGCCAGCAGCCAAGGCGCAGGCCCTGAAGCTTTCTTT. Translating it yields CASSQGAGPEAFF.

The DNA of the CDR3 is TGTGCCTGGAAGGACAGGGGATTGAGTTACGAGCAGTACTTC. Protein sequence: CAWKDRGLSYEQYF. The chain links TRBV30 to TRBJ2-7; 9 bases are shared with TRBD1. CDR3 length: 14 residues. Germline assignment: CDR1 GTSNPN and CDR2 SVGIG (reference sequence). Trimming at V came to 4 bases and at J to 4 bases, leaving 8 bases not matched to a gene.

The V call is TRBV10-3, the J call TRBJ1-6; 8 bases align to TRBD1. CDR3 size: 13 residues. Germline CDR1 is ENHRY and CDR2 is SYGVKD. V was pared by 6 bases and J by 9 bases, with 4 bases of the junction left unmatched. This CDR3 is CAIRDRVGSPLHF. DNA for the CDR3: TGTGCCATCAGGGACAGGGTGGGTTCACCCCTCCACTTT.

As regards this clone: This sequence may be a read error, since a much larger clone differs from it by one base. The CDR3 loop is CASSLGAGHEKLFF. The CDR3 region has the DNA TGTGCCAGCAGCTTAGGGGCAGGGCATGAAAAACTGTTTTTT. The V gene is TRBV7-2, the J gene TRBJ1-4; D may be TRBD1 (5 bases). Trimming pared 1 base from V and 6 bases from J, leaving 9 bases between. Germline V lookup: CDR1 SGHTA, CDR2 FQGNSA. This CDR3 has 14 amino acids.

This clone has just one count. V and J are TRBV6-6 and TRBJ2-1; a possible D gene is TRBD1 (5 bases). Germline V gives CDR1 MNHNY, CDR2 SVGAGI (reference sequence). The CDR3 has 15 amino acids. The germline V and J ends were trimmed by 6 bases and 3 bases, with 15 bases remaining between them. Here the CDR3 DNA reads TGTGCCAGCAGCGCCTCAGGGTTAAACTACAATGAGCAGTTCTTC. This sequence encodes CASSASGLNYNEQFF.

This chain joins TRBV10-3 and TRBJ2-1; the D gene is possibly TRBD1 (6 bases). Germline loops: CDR1 ENHRY, CDR2 SYGVKD. There are 13 residues in the CDR3. Trimming cost V 6 bases and J 8 bases, with 14 bases left between them. The CDR3 DNA follows: TGTGCCATCAGCTGGACAGTTGCGGATGAGCAGTTCTTC. Residues: CAISWTVADEQFF.

In this sample, this clone turned up a few times. The chain has TRBV12-5 and TRBJ2-2, with a tentative D call TRBD1 (5 bases). Germline V gives CDR1 LGHNT, CDR2 FRNRAP. The CDR3 is made up of 14 amino acids. The V end lost 6 bases, the J end lost 3 bases, and 11 bases lay between the germline ends. The CDR3 nucleotides read TGTGCTAGTGGGGCTACAGGATACACCGGGGAGCTGTTTTTT. This encodes CASGATGYTGELFF.

The chain is built from TRBV29-1 and TRBJ2-5; the D gene is possibly TRBD1 (6 bases). V dropped 5 bases and J dropped 5 bases, with 12 bases sitting between them. CDR1 is SQVTM, CDR2 ANQGSEA, per germline. The CDR3 has 12 amino acids. CDR3: CSVNSGVETQYF. DNA for the CDR3: TGCAGCGTTAATTCAGGGGTGGAGACCCAGTACTTC.